These 18 T cell receptor beta chains were sequenced from one sample in a study of CD8 T cells in ankylosing spondylitis. The antigens these receptors bind are not known. Using its own MiXCR run on the 5' RACE reads, TCRdb lists one record per CDR3 protein. This table holds about 450,000 distinct CDR3 sequences, about 24% found once. Study-wide results and caveats: One TCR beta motif, made up of several highly homologous variants, appeared characteristic of ankylosing spondylitis blood.

Sequenced: blood, either unsorted or a sorted T cell fraction (not recorded which). These TCRs come from a male donor with ankylosing spondylitis.

This clonotype was found many times. This chain connects TRBV20-1 to TRBJ1-1; D perhaps matches TRBD1 (5 bases). Germline-derived CDR1 and CDR2 are DFQATT and SNEGSKA (reference sequence). V lost 0 bases to trimming and J lost 10 bases, with 15 bases between them. CDR3 length: 13 residues. The CDR3 DNA reads as TGCAGTGCTAGAGAGGGGGGGAGGCTCGGAGCTTTCTTT. Encoded protein: CSAREGGRLGAFF.

This clonotype has only a few counts. J is TRBJ1-1 and V is TRBV11-2; D unclear. The CDR3 consists of 13 residues. Trimming took off 6 bases at V and 3 bases at J, with 11 bases between the two ends. Looked up from germline, CDR1 is SGHAT and CDR2 is FQNNGV. The CDR3 region is CASSPRQDTEAFF. In nucleotides, the CDR3 is TGTGCCAGCAGTCCAAGGCAGGACACTGAAGCTTTCTTT.

The rearrangement links TRBV2 to TRBJ2-7; weak D call: TRBD1 (6 bases). The CDR3 covers 12 residues. The germline gives CDR1 SNHLY, CDR2 FYNNEI. V lost 6 bases to trimming and J lost 3 bases, with 9 bases between them. CDR3 sequence: CASREDSYEQYV. CDR3 DNA sequence: TGTGCCAGCAGAGAGGACAGCTACGAGCAGTACGTC.

The V and J genes are TRBV5-6 and TRBJ2-7; maybe TRBD1 (6 bases). The V end lost 4 bases, the J end lost 3 bases, and 17 bases lay between the germline ends. From germline, CDR1 is SGHDT and CDR2 YYEEEE. There are 15 residues in the CDR3. The CDR3 coding sequence is TGTGCCAGCAGCCTCAGACAGGCCCGAAACTACGAGCAGTACTTC. Its translation is CASSLRQARNYEQYF.

J is TRBJ1-3 and V is TRBV6-6; no definite D call. CDR3 length: 14 residues. Germline V CDR1 and CDR2: MNHNY, SVGAGI (reference sequence). Trimming removed 0 bases from V and 4 bases from J, with 7 bases in between. CDR3 amino acids: CASSYSLPGNTIYF. CDR3 DNA sequence: TGTGCCAGCAGTTACTCGTTACCCGGAAACACCATATATTTT.

The chain joins TRBV5-1 to TRBJ2-3, with D unclear. V lost 3 bases to trimming and J lost 6 bases, with 14 bases between them. The CDR3 is 14 amino acids. CDR1 and CDR2 (germline): SGHRS, YFSETQ. In nucleotides, the CDR3 is TGCGCCAGCAGCTCTAGATCGGTCGGGGATACGCAGTATTTT. Residues: CASSSRSVGDTQYF.

This clonotype was seen more than once but under ten times. The gene calls are TRBV12-3 or TRBV12-4 and TRBJ2-6, with D possibly TRBD1 on 5 matching bases. There are 15 residues in the CDR3. V lost 6 bases and J 0 bases, leaving 9 bases between the germline ends. The CDR3 sequence: CASSKDSSGANVLTF. In nucleotides, the CDR3 is TGTGCCAGCAGCAAAGACAGCTCTGGGGCCAACGTCCTGACTTTC.

This clonotype came up a few times. The chain has TRBV20-1 and TRBJ2-1; 8 bases agree with TRBD2. The length of the CDR3 is 15 residues. V was clipped by 3 bases and J by 2 bases; unmatched bases: 6. The germline CDR1 and CDR2 sequences are DFQATT and SNEGSKA (reference sequence). As DNA, the CDR3 is TGCAGTGCTAGTGGGCTAGCGGGTACCTACAATGAGCAGTTCTTC. Its protein is CSASGLAGTYNEQFF.

This chain links TRBV6-2 or TRBV6-3 with TRBJ2-2; D unclear. V lost 6 bases, J lost 2 bases, and 13 bases lay in between. The germline V gene encodes CDR1 MNHEY and CDR2 SVGEGT. CDR3 length: 15 amino acids. The CDR3: CASREWSINTGELFF. In DNA form, the CDR3 reads TGTGCCAGCAGAGAATGGAGTATTAACACCGGGGAGCTGTTTTTT.

This chain uses TRBV5-5 with TRBJ1-4; D not certain. CDR3 size: 16 residues. Germline V gives CDR1 SGHKS, CDR2 YYEKEE (reference sequence). V lost 4 bases, J lost 4 bases, and 17 bases lay in between. The CDR3 DNA reads TGTGCCAGCAGCCACCAACTAAGAGAGGGTAATGAAAAACTGTTTTTT. This encodes CASSHQLREGNEKLFF.

Only a few counts were recorded for this clonotype. DNA of the CDR3: TGTGCCACCAGTGAGGGGCGGACACTCAACAATGAGCAGTTCTTC. Its translation is CATSEGRTLNNEQFF. This chain connects TRBV24-1 to TRBJ2-1; TRBD1 is a possible D gene (5 bases). Germline V gene lookup returns CDR1 KGHDR and CDR2 SFDVKD. The CDR3 runs to 15 residues. V was clipped by 4 bases and J by 5 bases, with 14 bases between them.

The sample holds a few counts of this clonotype. The V call is TRBV7-9, the J call TRBJ1-1; D not certain. Trimming took 5 bases from V and 0 from J, leaving 7 bases between them. In germline, CDR1 is SEHNR, CDR2 FQNEAQ (reference sequence). This CDR3 is built from 13 residues. CDR3 in DNA: TGTGCCAGCAGCGTAGATATGAACACTGAAGCTTTCTTT. Amino acid sequence: CASSVDMNTEAFF.

This clonotype showed up just a few times. The chain carries TRBV5-1 and TRBJ2-1; 15 bases align to TRBD2. The germline V gene encodes CDR1 SGHRS and CDR2 YFSETQ. The junction had 10 bases not matched to a gene; V was cut back by 4 bases and J by 14 bases. CDR3 length: 15 residues. The CDR3 coding sequence is TGCGCCAGCAGCCAAGGACTAGCGGGAGGGAGTAACGAGTTCTTC. It translates to CASSQGLAGGSNEFF. The full variable domain, rest sourced from reference TRBV5-1 and TRBJ2-1, is KAGVTQTPRYLIKTRGQQVTLSCSPISGHRSVSWYQQTPGQGLQFLFEYFSETQRNKGNFPGRFSGRQFSNSRSEMNVSTLELGDSALYLCASSQGLAGGSNEFFGPGTRLTVL.

This clonotype was picked up many times. The rearrangement uses TRBV12-3 or TRBV12-4 and TRBJ2-2; D gene ambiguous. The germline V and J ends were trimmed by 6 bases and 2 bases, with 10 bases remaining between them. The CDR3 runs to 14 residues. CDR3 nucleotide sequence: TGTGCCAGCAGCCTGAGACCTAACACCGGGGAGCTGTTTTTT. Encoded protein: CASSLRPNTGELFF.

The J gene is TRBJ2-2, the V gene TRBV11-2; TRBD2 matches 7 bases. Germline lookup yields CDR1 SGHAT and CDR2 FQNNGV. This CDR3 contains 15 residues. The V segment lost 3 bases and the J segment 7 bases; nucleotides outside the gene matches: 8. In DNA form, the CDR3 reads TGTGCCAGCAGCTTGGCGGGTGCTAGCGGCGGGGAGCTGTTTTTT. Protein: CASSLAGASGGELFF.

The V gene is TRBV7-2, the J gene TRBJ2-4; a weak D match, TRBD2 (6 bases). CDR1 is SGHTA and CDR2 is FQGNSA in the germline V gene. The CDR3 loop spans 17 amino acids. The germline V and J ends were trimmed by 2 bases and 0 bases, with 14 bases remaining between them. The CDR3 bases are TGTGCCAGCAGCTTAAGCGGGCAGCAACTAGCCAAAAACATTCAGTACTTC. Residues: CASSLSGQQLAKNIQYF.

CDR3 sequence: CASSLEAVNEKLFF. CDR3 in DNA: TGCGCCAGCAGCTTGGAGGCGGTGAATGAAAAACTGTTTTTT. V usage is TRBV5-1 and J usage is TRBJ1-4; no clear D gene. The CDR3 runs to 14 residues. V was trimmed by 0 bases and J by 5 bases, leaving 8 bases between them. Looked up from germline, CDR1 is SGHRS and CDR2 is YFSETQ. Full variable domain (rest looked up from reference TRBV5-1 and TRBJ1-4): KAGVTQTPRYLIKTRGQQVTLSCSPISGHRSVSWYQQTPGQGLQFLFEYFSETQRNKGNFPGRFSGRQFSNSRSEMNVSTLELGDSALYLCASSLEAVNEKLFFGSGTQLSVL.

This clonotype was observed at least ten times. The DNA for the CDR3 is TGTGCCAGCAGCCAAGTCGACAGGGCCCCGAATTATGGCTACACCTTC. The encoded protein is CASSQVDRAPNYGYTF. V usage is TRBV3-1 and J usage is TRBJ1-2; 7 positions agree with TRBD1. This CDR3 contains 16 residues. Unmatched junction bases numbered 10, after V lost 1 base and J lost 5 bases. Germline CDR1 is LGHDT and CDR2 is YNNKEL (reference sequence).